This T cell receptor beta chain was documented in a study of blood T cell repertoires in COVID-19. Study-wide context: Both acute and convalescent COVID-19 samples were obtained from the United States, Italy and Spain.

V was pared by 3 bases and J by 10 bases, with 11 bases between. Germline-derived CDR1 and CDR2 are SGHRS and YFSETQ. The CDR3 contains 13 residues. Data came from immunoSEQ multiplex PCR; TCRdb stores just in-frame clones and leaves some out. This sample has some 180,000 clones, with approximately 83% found just once. This TCR derives from a woman aged 40 to 50 with COVID-19, enrolled during active disease. This chain links TRBV5-1 with TRBJ1-6; a possible D gene is TRBD1 (6 bases). Material for sequencing was peripheral blood. The CDR3 DNA follows: TGCGCCAGCAGCTCGGGACATCCGTCACCCCTCCACTTT. It specifies CASSSGHPSPLHF. Variable domain in full (rest from reference TRBV5-1 and TRBJ1-6): KAGVTQTPRYLIKTRGQQVTLSCSPISGHRSVSWYQQTPGQGLQFLFEYFSETQRNKGNFPGRFSGRQFSNSRSEMNVSTLELGDSALYLCASSSGHPSPLHFGNGTRLTVT.